Each of the 27 T cell receptor beta chains below was sequenced from the same sample in a study of T cells after yellow fever vaccination. TCRdb independently ran MiXCR on the 5' RACE reads; one entry per CDR3 protein. The sample lists approximately 510,000 distinct CDR3 sequences, 21% occurring once. Sequencing used PBMCs, obtained less than 25 days after the first yellow fever vaccination. The source of these receptors is a man younger than 30 who received the YFV17D yellow fever vaccine.

The chain carries TRBV6-5 and TRBJ2-5; D gene uncertain. Germline V lookup: CDR1 MNHEY, CDR2 SVGAGI. The CDR3 length is 14 residues. V shed 0 bases and J shed 2 bases, with 7 bases lying between them. CDR3 nucleotide sequence: TGTGCCAGCAGTTACTCTGGGCAGCAAGAGACCCAGTACTTC. Its protein is CASSYSGQQETQYF.

The chain is built from TRBV7-2 and TRBJ1-2; D not resolved. CDR1 and CDR2 from the germline V gene are SGHTA and FQGNSA. V was pared by 7 bases and J by 8 bases, with 14 bases between. The CDR3 contains 12 residues. CDR3 in DNA: TGTGCCAGCAACGCGCTCTTGGGAGGCTACACCTTC. Its protein is CASNALLGGYTF.

The rearrangement uses TRBV16 and TRBJ2-6, with D uncertain. V was cut by 4 bases and J by 2 bases, with 9 bases left in between. This CDR3 is built from 15 residues. Germline values: CDR1 KGHSY, CDR2 FQNENV. CDR3 sequence (DNA): TGTGCCAGCAGCCTTGGGCTTCCTGGGGCCAACGTCCTGACTTTC. It specifies CASSLGLPGANVLTF. Based on the CDR3 plus reference TRBV16 and TRBJ2-6, the full variable domain is GEEVAQTPKHLVRGEGQKAKLYCAPIKGHSYVFWYQQVLKNEFKFLISFQNENVFDETGMPKERFSAKCLPNSPCSLEIQATKLEDSAVYFCASSLGLPGANVLTFGAGSRLTVL.

J is TRBJ2-3 and V is TRBV4-2, with D unresolved. The CDR3 totals 15 residues. The V gene lost 2 bases and the J gene lost 0 bases, with 9 bases spanning the gap. CDR1 and CDR2 from the germline V gene are LGHNA and YNFKEQ. The CDR3 region is CASSQPASSTDTQYF. CDR3 DNA: TGTGCCAGCAGCCAACCGGCCTCTAGCACAGATACGCAGTATTTT.

The chain recombines TRBV5-1 with TRBJ1-4, with 9 bases that match TRBD1. Germline V gives CDR1 SGHRS, CDR2 YFSETQ. The CDR3 is 17 residues long. V lost 0 bases and J lost 5; bases outside the gene matches: 8. In DNA form, the CDR3 reads TGCGCCAGCAGCTTGGGACTACAGGGGGCTTCGAATGAAAAACTGTTTTTT. It codes for CASSLGLQGASNEKLFF.

The chain couples TRBV5-1 to TRBJ1-3; a possible D gene is TRBD1 (6 bases). V lost 1 base and J 0 bases, leaving 17 bases between the germline ends. Germline V gene data show CDR1 as SGHRS and CDR2 as YFSETQ. CDR3 length equals 18 residues. The CDR3 DNA is TGCGCCAGCAGCTTGTTTACCGGGACACAAGCCTCTGGAAACACCATATATTTT. This codes for CASSLFTGTQASGNTIYF. Full variable domain (missing parts from reference TRBV5-1 and TRBJ1-3): KAGVTQTPRYLIKTRGQQVTLSCSPISGHRSVSWYQQTPGQGLQFLFEYFSETQRNKGNFPGRFSGRQFSNSRSEMNVSTLELGDSALYLCASSLFTGTQASGNTIYFGEGSWLTVV.

The V call is TRBV27, the J call TRBJ2-1; D possibly corresponds to TRBD1 (7 bases). The V gene's germline CDR1 is MNHEY and CDR2 SMNVEV (reference sequence). CDR3 length: 13 residues. Trimming left V 6 bases short and J 12 bases short, with 18 bases between. CDR3 coding DNA: TGTGCCAGCAGGAGAAGCAGGGGGGTAGCGCAGTTCTTC. Translation: CASRRSRGVAQFF.

In this sample, this clonotype turned up a few times. The chain is built from TRBV29-1 and TRBJ2-3, with D possibly matching TRBD2 (7 bases). Trimming pared 2 bases from V and 5 bases from J, leaving 14 bases between. This CDR3 is 14 amino acids long. Germline-derived CDR1 and CDR2 are SQVTM and ANQGSEA. Here the CDR3 reads CSVERGATGDTQYF. The CDR3 nucleotides are TGCAGCGTTGAACGGGGGGCCACGGGAGATACGCAGTATTTT.

The V gene is TRBV12-3 or TRBV12-4, the J gene TRBJ1-5; D unclear. This CDR3 has 14 amino acids. Deletions cut 5 bases from V and 3 bases from J, with 11 bases between. Here the CDR3 reads CASSAVSYNQPQHF. The CDR3 bases are TGTGCCAGCAGTGCTGTTAGTTACAATCAGCCCCAGCATTTT.

The genes are TRBV20-1 and TRBJ2-3; D remains ambiguous. Germline CDR1 and CDR2: DFQATT and SNEGSKA (reference sequence). This CDR3 has 12 amino acids. V lost 0 bases to trimming and J lost 2 bases, with 3 bases between them. Written as DNA, the CDR3 is TGCAGTGCTAGAGAGCCCACAGATACGCAGTATTTT. This gives the protein CSAREPTDTQYF.

This clonotype has a handful of counts. V usage is TRBV20-1 and J usage is TRBJ1-6; 7 bases map to TRBD1. J gave up 7 bases and V 1 base, and 4 bases lay outside the gene matches. The CDR3 has 14 residues. CDR1 DFQATT and CDR2 SNEGSKA come from the germline V gene (reference sequence). The CDR3: CSARVGRGNSPLHF. DNA for the CDR3: TGCAGTGCTAGAGTTGGCAGGGGGAATTCACCCCTCCACTTT.

This rearrangement joins TRBV4-1 to TRBJ2-1; maybe TRBD2 (6 bases). V shed 5 bases and J shed 5 bases, with 22 bases lying between them. Germline V gene sequence: CDR1 MGHRA, CDR2 YSYEKL. This CDR3 has 17 residues. The CDR3 DNA sequence: TGCGCCAGCAGCTTTGGTAGAGGAGGGGTTGATAACAATGAGCAGTTCTTC. It encodes CASSFGRGGVDNNEQFF.

The J gene is TRBJ1-5, the V gene TRBV19; TRBD1 might be the D (6 bases). CDR3 size: 13 residues. Germline V lookup: CDR1 LNHDA, CDR2 SQIVND (reference sequence). Trimming shortened V by 5 bases and J by 7 bases, and 12 bases separated the two germline ends. The CDR3 DNA follows: TGTGCCAGTAGTTTGGACAGTAAACAGCCCCAGCATTTT. As protein: CASSLDSKQPQHF.

This clonotype occurred a few times. The genes are TRBV5-6 and TRBJ2-7; D is uncertain. Deletions cut 4 bases from V and 2 bases from J, with 13 bases between. The germline V gene encodes CDR1 SGHDT and CDR2 YYEEEE. This CDR3 contains 14 residues. This CDR3 is CASSPAMGTYEQYF. CDR3 nucleotides: TGTGCCAGCAGCCCGGCGATGGGCACCTACGAGCAGTACTTC. Using reference TRBV5-6 and TRBJ2-7 for the parts outside the CDR3, the full variable domain is DAGVTQSPTHLIKTRGQQVTLRCSPKSGHDTVSWYQQALGQGPQFIFQYYEEEERQRGNFPDRFSGHQFPNYSSELNVNALLLGDSALYLCASSPAMGTYEQYFGPGTRLTVT.

This clonotype was observed a few times. The chain links TRBV25-1 to TRBJ2-7, with D possibly being TRBD2 (6 bases). The CDR3 totals 16 residues. V was clipped by 3 bases and J by 0 bases, with 15 bases between them. Germline CDR1 is MGHDK and CDR2 is SYGVNS. The chain's CDR3 is CASSETEGPNSYEQYF. The CDR3 DNA follows: TGTGCCAGCAGTGAGACGGAGGGGCCGAACTCCTACGAGCAGTACTTC.

This chain links TRBV2 with TRBJ2-1; the match to TRBD2 covers 9 bases. With 9 bases clipped from V and 1 base from J, the junction kept 4 bases outside the gene matches. This CDR3 has 14 amino acids. Germline lookup yields CDR1 SNHLY and CDR2 FYNNEI. The CDR3 nucleotides read TGTGCCAGGGAGCGGGGGGATTCCTACAATGAGCAGTTCTTC. This sequence encodes CARERGDSYNEQFF.

The table lists this clonotype with a few counts. The chain uses TRBV12-3 or TRBV12-4 and TRBJ1-2, with D possibly matching TRBD1 (6 bases). Trimming left V 3 bases short and J 2 bases short, with 13 bases between. The CDR3 loop spans 15 amino acids. CDR3 sequence reads: CASSLGGRGNYGYTF. The DNA for the CDR3 is TGTGCCAGCAGTTTGGGGGGCAGGGGCAACTATGGCTACACCTTC.

This clonotype was counted many times. This rearrangement joins TRBV6-5 to TRBJ1-4, with D perhaps TRBD1 (5 bases). V was trimmed by 3 bases and J by 6 bases, leaving 14 bases between them. The CDR3 is made up of 15 amino acids. Germline V gene data show CDR1 as MNHEY and CDR2 as SVGAGI. This CDR3 is CASSYGAQAHEKLFF. Here the CDR3 DNA reads TGTGCCAGCAGTTATGGGGCGCAGGCTCATGAAAAACTGTTTTTT.

This rearrangement joins TRBV24-1 to TRBJ2-2; 7 nucleotides line up with TRBD1. The V gene's germline CDR1 is KGHDR and CDR2 SFDVKD. V trimming: 2 bases; J trimming: 3 bases; junction bases outside the gene matches: 5. The CDR3 has 16 amino acids. The CDR3 nucleotides read TGTGCCACCAGTGATTCCCGACAGGGAGACACCGGGGAGCTGTTTTTT. It codes for CATSDSRQGDTGELFF.

V and J are TRBV12-3 or TRBV12-4 and TRBJ1-6, with 9 bases fitting TRBD1. The CDR3 covers 14 residues. V shed 7 bases and J 10 bases; nucleotides not matched to a gene: 8. For the CDR3, the DNA is TGTGCCAGCACCCAGACAGGGGGGGGATCACCCCTCCACTTT. Protein product: CASTQTGGGSPLHF.

This clonotype showed up just once. This chain uses TRBV30 with TRBJ1-4; D is unclear. The V and J ends lost 0 bases and 0 bases respectively, with 8 bases between them. Germline V gene data show CDR1 as GTSNPN and CDR2 as SVGIG (reference sequence). CDR3 size: 15 residues. The CDR3 region is CAWSVPVATNEKLFF. In DNA form, the CDR3 reads TGTGCCTGGAGTGTACCAGTTGCAACTAATGAAAAACTGTTTTTT. Supplemented by reference TRBV30 and TRBJ1-4, the full variable domain reads SQTIHQWPATLVQPVGSPLSLECTVEGTSNPNLYWYRQAAGRGLQLLFYSVGIGQISSEVPQNLSASRPQDRQFILSSKKLLLSDSGFYLCAWSVPVATNEKLFFGSGTQLSVL.

The chain couples TRBV11-2 to TRBJ2-1, with D possibly TRBD2 on 5 matching bases. Germline assignment: CDR1 SGHAT and CDR2 FQNNGV. The V end lost 7 bases, the J end lost 0 bases, and 10 bases lay between the germline ends. The CDR3 runs to 14 residues. In DNA, the CDR3 is TGTGCCAGCATCGGGGTCAGCTCCTACAATGAGCAGTTCTTC. Translating it yields CASIGVSSYNEQFF.

CDR3 protein: CAIGGDGHGYTF. In nucleotides, the CDR3 is TGTGCCATCGGAGGGGACGGGCATGGCTACACCTTC. The chain recombines TRBV10-3 with TRBJ1-2; D is perhaps TRBD1 (5 bases). This CDR3 contains 12 residues. The germline V gene encodes CDR1 ENHRY and CDR2 SYGVKD. V was pared by 8 bases and J by 6 bases, with 13 bases between.

V usage is TRBV29-1 and J usage is TRBJ2-3, with 13 bases aligning to TRBD2. The germline gives CDR1 SQVTM, CDR2 ANQGSEA. The CDR3 spans 13 residues. After removal of 6 bases from V and 4 bases from J, the junction contained 1 base not matched to a gene. The CDR3 loop is CSVLAGGADTQYF. DNA for the CDR3: TGCAGCGTACTAGCGGGGGGGGCAGATACGCAGTATTTT.

This clonotype was picked up a small number of times. V and J are TRBV20-1 and TRBJ1-6; no clear D gene. This CDR3 is 13 amino acids long. Germline assignment: CDR1 DFQATT and CDR2 SNEGSKA (reference sequence). V lost 0 bases and J 6 bases, leaving 6 bases between the germline ends. In nucleotides, the CDR3 is TGCAGTGCTAGAGATGTCGCTAATTCACCCCTCCACTTT. This encodes CSARDVANSPLHF.

This clonotype was recorded a few times. This rearrangement joins TRBV7-2 to TRBJ2-1; D is unclear. Per the germline V gene, CDR1 is SGHTA and CDR2 is FQGNSA. The CDR3 is made up of 13 amino acids. Trimming left V 2 bases short and J 6 bases short, with 8 bases between. The chain's CDR3 is CASSLSGRNEQFF. In DNA, the CDR3 is TGTGCCAGCAGCTTATCGGGCCGCAATGAGCAGTTCTTC.

In this sample, this clonotype turned up a few times. The chain links TRBV18 to TRBJ2-3; unclear D gene. Trimming shortened V by 2 bases and J by 1 base, and 10 bases separated the two germline ends. Germline V gives CDR1 KGHSH, CDR2 LQKENI. This CDR3 is 15 amino acids long. The CDR3 is CASSPSGEGTDTQYF. CDR3 nucleotides: TGTGCCAGCTCACCATCGGGTGAGGGCACAGATACGCAGTATTTT.